These T cell receptor beta chains were read from a single sample in a study of shared clonotypes between healthy human individuals. Using immunoSEQ multiplex PCR, the repertoire was profiled, and TCRdb retains in-frame clones only, with some absent. The data hold millions of clones, with roughly 91% observed a single time. The specimen was naive CD8+ T cells from PBMCs. The receptor source for this set is a young man in good health. Some clones in this sample may be carry-over from other donors' samples. CDR3s include the opening cysteine and the closing phenylalanine or tryptophan. D genes are given only for firm matches. Size is stated for part of the rows, as once, few or many counts, or as a class when the clone is expanded.

v_call: TRBV27; clone_size: .; d_call: TRBD2; j_call: TRBJ2-1; cdr3_nt: TGTGCCAGCAGTTTACTAGCGGGAGTGCATGAGCAGTTCTTC; cdr3_aa: CASSLLAGVHEQFF
v_call: TRBV20-1; clone_size: once; d_call: .; j_call: TRBJ1-2; cdr3_nt: TGCAGTGCGAGGAACTATGGCTACACCTTC; cdr3_aa: CSARNYGYTF
v_call: TRBV5-1; clone_size: .; d_call: TRBD1; j_call: TRBJ2-7; cdr3_nt: TGCGCCAGCAGCTCCACGGACAGGGGTATCTACGAGCAGTACTTC; cdr3_aa: CASSSTDRGIYEQYF
v_call: TRBV19; clone_size: .; d_call: .; j_call: TRBJ2-1; cdr3_nt: TGTGCCAGTAGGACCCCGGGACTCCGATACAATGAGCAGTTCTTC; cdr3_aa: CASRTPGLRYNEQFF
v_call: TRBV18; clone_size: .; d_call: .; j_call: TRBJ2-7; cdr3_nt: TGTGCCAGCTCACCACCTGAACAGCCATACGAGCAGTACTTC; cdr3_aa: CASSPPEQPYEQYF
v_call: TRBV7-6; clone_size: .; d_call: .; j_call: TRBJ2-7; cdr3_nt: TGTGCCAGCAGCTCCCCGGGGGCCGAGCAGTACTTC; cdr3_aa: CASSSPGAEQYF
v_call: TRBV4-1; clone_size: .; d_call: .; j_call: TRBJ2-7; cdr3_nt: TGCGCCAGCAGCCAAGATCCGGGACTTAGCTACGAGCAGTACTTC; cdr3_aa: CASSQDPGLSYEQYF
v_call: TRBV9; clone_size: .; d_call: .; j_call: TRBJ2-6; cdr3_nt: TGTGCCAGCAGCGTAGCCAGGAGCGCGATCGGGGCCAACGTCCTGACTTTC; cdr3_aa: CASSVARSAIGANVLTF
v_call: TRBV15; clone_size: .; d_call: .; j_call: TRBJ2-1; cdr3_nt: TGTGCCACCAGCAGCTCAACCATCGGGGCGAATGAGCAGTTCTTC; cdr3_aa: CATSSSTIGANEQFF
v_call: TRBV12-5; clone_size: .; d_call: .; j_call: TRBJ1-1; cdr3_nt: TGTGCTAGTGGGTTCGGGGCCGGTTTCACTGAAGCTTTCTTT; cdr3_aa: CASGFGAGFTEAFF
v_call: TRBV2; clone_size: .; d_call: TRBD1; j_call: TRBJ2-7; cdr3_nt: TGTGCCAGTACAGGGGGCGAGCAGTACTTC; cdr3_aa: CASTGGEQYF
v_call: TRBV11-2; clone_size: .; d_call: .; j_call: TRBJ1-4; cdr3_nt: TGTGCCAGCAGCTTACGAGGAACCTCTGCAACTAATGAAAAACTGTTTTTT; cdr3_aa: CASSLRGTSATNEKLFF
v_call: TRBV14; clone_size: .; d_call: .; j_call: TRBJ2-5; cdr3_nt: TGTGCCAGCAGCCAGCCCACTTTTGGTGAGACCCAGTACTTC; cdr3_aa: CASSQPTFGETQYF
v_call: TRBV6-5; clone_size: .; d_call: .; j_call: TRBJ1-4; cdr3_nt: TGTGCCAGCAGCGGATATGGGTATGAAAAACTGTTTTTT; cdr3_aa: CASSGYGYEKLFF
v_call: TRBV19; clone_size: .; d_call: .; j_call: TRBJ2-7; cdr3_nt: TGTGCCAGTTACAGTCGGGAGCAGTACTTC; cdr3_aa: CASYSREQYF
v_call: TRBV5-1; clone_size: .; d_call: TRBD1; j_call: TRBJ2-5; cdr3_nt: TGCGCCAGCAGCTTGAGGGTGGCAGGGGGCGATACTAAAGAGACCCAGTACTTC; cdr3_aa: CASSLRVAGGDTKETQYF
v_call: TRBV7-2; clone_size: .; d_call: TRBD2; j_call: TRBJ2-7; cdr3_nt: TGTGCCAGCAGCTTAGTAGCGGGAGTCGAGCAGTACTTC; cdr3_aa: CASSLVAGVEQYF
v_call: TRBV5-5; clone_size: .; d_call: .; j_call: TRBJ2-2; cdr3_nt: TGTGCCAGCAGCTTGCTAGACGGCGGGGAGCTGTTTTTT; cdr3_aa: CASSLLDGGELFF
v_call: TRBV6-6; clone_size: .; d_call: .; j_call: TRBJ2-2; cdr3_nt: TGTGCCAGCAGTTACCTGGCCAACACCGGGGAGCTGTTTTTT; cdr3_aa: CASSYLANTGELFF
v_call: TRBV9; clone_size: .; d_call: TRBD2; j_call: TRBJ2-1; cdr3_nt: TGTGCCAGCAGCTTTCGACTAGCGGGATACAATGAGCAGTTCTTC; cdr3_aa: CASSFRLAGYNEQFF
v_call: TRBV5-1; clone_size: .; d_call: TRBD2; j_call: TRBJ2-6; cdr3_nt: TGCGCCAGCAGCCCGACTAGCGGGAGGGCCTCCGGGGCCAACGTCCTGACTTTC; cdr3_aa: CASSPTSGRASGANVLTF
v_call: TRBV11-2; clone_size: .; d_call: .; j_call: TRBJ2-7; cdr3_nt: TGTGCCAGCAGCTTCGGACCTACCTACGAGCAGTACTTC; cdr3_aa: CASSFGPTYEQYF
v_call: TRBV19; clone_size: .; d_call: .; j_call: TRBJ2-1; cdr3_nt: TGTGCCAGTAGTATAAGAGCTAGCGCATACAATGAGCAGTTCTTC; cdr3_aa: CASSIRASAYNEQFF
v_call: TRBV15; clone_size: .; d_call: .; j_call: TRBJ1-1; cdr3_nt: TGTGCCACCAGCGGCTTGAACACTGAAGCTTTCTTT; cdr3_aa: CATSGLNTEAFF
v_call: TRBV28; clone_size: .; d_call: .; j_call: TRBJ1-2; cdr3_nt: TGTGCCAGCAGTTTATCTTTCAGTCAGAACTATGGCTACACCTTC; cdr3_aa: CASSLSFSQNYGYTF
v_call: TRBV13; clone_size: .; d_call: TRBD1; j_call: TRBJ2-6; cdr3_nt: TGTGCCAGCAGCTCTAGGTTGAGGACAGGGGACGGGGCCAACGTCCTGACTTTC; cdr3_aa: CASSSRLRTGDGANVLTF
v_call: TRBV9; clone_size: .; d_call: TRBD1; j_call: TRBJ1-2; cdr3_nt: TGTGCCAGCAGCGGCGGGACAGGGGGAGAAGCTAACTATGGCTACACCTTC; cdr3_aa: CASSGGTGGEANYGYTF
v_call: TRBV5-1; clone_size: few; d_call: .; j_call: TRBJ1-2; cdr3_nt: TGCGCCAGCAGCTTGGATGCTGGCTACACCTTC; cdr3_aa: CASSLDAGYTF
v_call: TRBV7-6; clone_size: .; d_call: .; j_call: TRBJ2-1; cdr3_nt: TGTGCCAGCAGCTTAACCAATGAGCAGTTCTTC; cdr3_aa: CASSLTNEQFF
v_call: TRBV28; clone_size: .; d_call: .; j_call: TRBJ1-4; cdr3_nt: TGTGCCAGCAGTTTCTTATCCACGGGGGAAGGAAAAGAAAAACTGTTTTTT; cdr3_aa: CASSFLSTGEGKEKLFF
v_call: TRBV30; clone_size: .; d_call: .; j_call: TRBJ2-7; cdr3_nt: TGTGCCTGGAGTGTACTTATCTCCTACGAGCAGTACTTC; cdr3_aa: CAWSVLISYEQYF
v_call: TRBV29-1; clone_size: .; d_call: TRBD2; j_call: TRBJ2-1; cdr3_nt: TGCAGCGTCGCTAGCGGGAGAGATCTTAATGAGCAGTTCTTC; cdr3_aa: CSVASGRDLNEQFF
v_call: TRBV19; clone_size: .; d_call: TRBD2; j_call: TRBJ2-7; cdr3_nt: TGTGCCAGTAGTGCCCAGATTGGGCGGGAGAAATTGGAGCAGTACTTC; cdr3_aa: CASSAQIGREKLEQYF
v_call: TRBV5-4; clone_size: .; d_call: .; j_call: TRBJ1-2; cdr3_nt: TGTGCCAGCAGCTTTGCAGGGGCAGAAGGCTACACCTTC; cdr3_aa: CASSFAGAEGYTF
v_call: TRBV6-1; clone_size: .; d_call: .; j_call: TRBJ1-1; cdr3_nt: TGTGCCAGCAGCACGGGGGGGGGCACTGAAGCTTTCTTT; cdr3_aa: CASSTGGGTEAFF
v_call: TRBV27; clone_size: .; d_call: TRBD1; j_call: TRBJ2-2; cdr3_nt: TGTGCCAGCAGTCCCTGGACAGGGGAGGACACCGGGGAGCTGTTTTTT; cdr3_aa: CASSPWTGEDTGELFF
v_call: TRBV10-3; clone_size: .; d_call: .; j_call: TRBJ2-7; cdr3_nt: TGTGCCATCAGTGAGTCAGGCGTTAGGGGCAGGGTTTACGAGCAGTACTTC; cdr3_aa: CAISESGVRGRVYEQYF
v_call: TRBV27; clone_size: .; d_call: .; j_call: TRBJ2-7; cdr3_nt: TGTGCCAGCAGTTTATTTGGCGGAGCCTTTATCGAGCAGTACTTC; cdr3_aa: CASSLFGGAFIEQYF
v_call: TRBV6-5; clone_size: .; d_call: TRBD2; j_call: TRBJ2-3; cdr3_nt: TGTGCCAGCAGTTACTCACTAGCGGACCTCACAGATACGCAGTATTTT; cdr3_aa: CASSYSLADLTDTQYF
v_call: TRBV28; clone_size: .; d_call: .; j_call: TRBJ1-2; cdr3_nt: TGTGCCAGCAGTTACCTGACAGTTGCCTATGGCTACACCTTC; cdr3_aa: CASSYLTVAYGYTF
v_call: TRBV19; clone_size: .; d_call: TRBD2; j_call: TRBJ2-7; cdr3_nt: TGTGCCAGTAGTATAAAACTAGCGGGAGGAGAGCAGTACTTC; cdr3_aa: CASSIKLAGGEQYF
v_call: TRBV5-1; clone_size: once; d_call: .; j_call: TRBJ1-1; cdr3_nt: TGCGCCAGCAGCTTGGTTAGCTTACTGAACACTGAAGCTTTCTTT; cdr3_aa: CASSLVSLLNTEAFF
v_call: TRBV16; clone_size: .; d_call: TRBD2; j_call: TRBJ2-3; cdr3_nt: TGTGCCAGCAGCCAACTAGCGGGAGAGGAGACAGATACGCAGTATTTT; cdr3_aa: CASSQLAGEETDTQYF
v_call: TRBV5-4; clone_size: .; d_call: TRBD2; j_call: TRBJ2-1; cdr3_nt: TGTGCCAGCAGCCGCTTAGCGGGAGGGAATGTTTACAATGAGCAGTTCTTC; cdr3_aa: CASSRLAGGNVYNEQFF
v_call: TRBV9; clone_size: .; d_call: .; j_call: TRBJ2-3; cdr3_nt: TGTGCCAGCAGCGCTTCCGGGACGGCAGATACGCAGTATTTT; cdr3_aa: CASSASGTADTQYF
v_call: TRBV27; clone_size: .; d_call: .; j_call: TRBJ2-3; cdr3_nt: TGTGCCAGCAACGCAAGGGGAGATACGCAGTATTTT; cdr3_aa: CASNARGDTQYF
v_call: TRBV27; clone_size: .; d_call: .; j_call: TRBJ2-7; cdr3_nt: TGTGCCAGCAGTTTAGTCCTTACCTCCTACGAGCAGTACTTC; cdr3_aa: CASSLVLTSYEQYF
v_call: TRBV4-1; clone_size: .; d_call: .; j_call: TRBJ2-1; cdr3_nt: TGCGCCAGCAGCTGGACGGGGAGCTCCTACAATGAGCAGTTCTTC; cdr3_aa: CASSWTGSSYNEQFF
v_call: TRBV5-1; clone_size: .; d_call: .; j_call: TRBJ2-7; cdr3_nt: TGCGCCAGCAGCTATACCTCCTACGAGCAGTACTTC; cdr3_aa: CASSYTSYEQYF
v_call: TRBV7-2; clone_size: .; d_call: .; j_call: TRBJ2-7; cdr3_nt: TGTGCCAGCAGCCCCATGGGCAGGAGCTCCTACGAGCAGTACTTC; cdr3_aa: CASSPMGRSSYEQYF
v_call: TRBV4-1; clone_size: .; d_call: TRBD2; j_call: TRBJ2-3; cdr3_nt: TGCGCCAGCAGCCTAGCGGGAGTAACAGATACGCAGTATTTT; cdr3_aa: CASSLAGVTDTQYF
v_call: TRBV10-2; clone_size: once; d_call: .; j_call: TRBJ1-1; cdr3_nt: TGCGCCAGCAGTGAGTCGGAGATAGGACTTATACCCATGAACACTGAAGCTTTCTTT; cdr3_aa: CASSESEIGLIPMNTEAFF
v_call: TRBV28; clone_size: .; d_call: .; j_call: TRBJ2-7; cdr3_nt: TGTGCCAGCAGTTCGCCGGGCCACGACTCCTACGAGCAGTACTTC; cdr3_aa: CASSSPGHDSYEQYF
v_call: TRBV25-1; clone_size: .; d_call: TRBD2; j_call: TRBJ2-7; cdr3_nt: TGTGCCAGCACCGTAAACCTGGGGGAGGGGTACGAGCAGTACTTC; cdr3_aa: CASTVNLGEGYEQYF